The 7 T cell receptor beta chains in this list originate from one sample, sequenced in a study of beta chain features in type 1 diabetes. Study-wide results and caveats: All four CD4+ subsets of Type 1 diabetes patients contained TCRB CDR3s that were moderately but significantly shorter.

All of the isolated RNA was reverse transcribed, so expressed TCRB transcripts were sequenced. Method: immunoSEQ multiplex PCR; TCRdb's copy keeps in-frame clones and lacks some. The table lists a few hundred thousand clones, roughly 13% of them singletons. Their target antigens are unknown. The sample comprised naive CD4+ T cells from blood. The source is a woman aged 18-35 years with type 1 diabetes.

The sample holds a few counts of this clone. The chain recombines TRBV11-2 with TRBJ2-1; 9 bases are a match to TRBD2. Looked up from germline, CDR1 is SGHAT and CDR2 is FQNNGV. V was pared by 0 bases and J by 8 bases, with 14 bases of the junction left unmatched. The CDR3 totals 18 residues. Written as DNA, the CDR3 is TGTGCCAGCAGCTTAGACCCCAGGGTTAGCGGGAGAAACGATGAGCAGTTCTTC. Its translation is CASSLDPRVSGRNDEQFF.

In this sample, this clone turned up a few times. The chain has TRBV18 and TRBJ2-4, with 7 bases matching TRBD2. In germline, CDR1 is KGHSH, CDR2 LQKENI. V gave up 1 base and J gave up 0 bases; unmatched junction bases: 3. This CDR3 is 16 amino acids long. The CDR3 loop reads CASSPRDYLAKNIQYF. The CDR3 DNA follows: TGTGCCAGCTCACCACGGGACTACTTAGCCAAAAACATTCAGTACTTC.

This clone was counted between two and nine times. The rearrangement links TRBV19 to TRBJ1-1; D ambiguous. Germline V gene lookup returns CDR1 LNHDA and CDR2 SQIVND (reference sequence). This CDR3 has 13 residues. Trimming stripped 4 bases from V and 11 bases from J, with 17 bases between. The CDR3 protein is CASSTTKRLGAFF. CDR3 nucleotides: TGTGCCAGTAGTACCACGAAGCGGCTAGGGGCTTTCTTT. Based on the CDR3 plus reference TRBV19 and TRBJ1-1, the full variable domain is DGGITQSPKYLFRKEGQNVTLSCEQNLNHDAMYWYRQDPGQGLRLIYYSQIVNDFQKGDIAEGYSVSREKKESFPLTVTSAQKNPTAFYLCASSTTKRLGAFFGQGTRLTVV.

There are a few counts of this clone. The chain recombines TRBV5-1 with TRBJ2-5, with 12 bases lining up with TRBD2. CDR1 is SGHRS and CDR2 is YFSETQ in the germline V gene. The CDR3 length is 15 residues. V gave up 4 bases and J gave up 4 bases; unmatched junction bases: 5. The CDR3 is CASSMKLAGGETQYF. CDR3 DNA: TGCGCCAGCAGCATGAAACTAGCGGGAGGAGAGACCCAGTACTTC.

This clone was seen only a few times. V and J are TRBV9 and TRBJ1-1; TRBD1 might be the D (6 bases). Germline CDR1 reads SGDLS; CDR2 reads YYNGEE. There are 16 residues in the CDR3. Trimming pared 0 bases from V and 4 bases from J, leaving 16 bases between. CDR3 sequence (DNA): TGTGCCAGCAGCGTAGACCTCGACAGGATGGGCACTGAAGCTTTCTTT. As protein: CASSVDLDRMGTEAFF.

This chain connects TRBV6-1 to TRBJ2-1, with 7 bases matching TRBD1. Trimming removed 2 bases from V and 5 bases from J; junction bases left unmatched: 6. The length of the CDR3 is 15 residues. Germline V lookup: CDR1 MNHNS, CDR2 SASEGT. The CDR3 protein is CASSEPGTVHNEQFF. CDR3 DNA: TGTGCCAGCAGTGAACCTGGGACAGTGCACAATGAGCAGTTCTTC.

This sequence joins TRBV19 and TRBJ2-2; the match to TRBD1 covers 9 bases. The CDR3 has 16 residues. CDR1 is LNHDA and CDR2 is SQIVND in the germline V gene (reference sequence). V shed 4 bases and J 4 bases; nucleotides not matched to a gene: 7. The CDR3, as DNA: TGTGCCAGTAGTAGAAGGGACAGGGTGACCACCGGGGAGCTGTTTTTT. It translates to CASSRRDRVTTGELFF.